This TCR beta chain was captured in a study of identical twins. Ten or more counts support this clonotype. TCRdb used MiXCR to reprocess the 5' RACE reads, holding one entry per CDR3 protein. The sample consists of about 260,000 distinct CDR3 sequences, approximately 7% of them appearing once. These data also featured in a second study, about yellow fever vaccine responses in identical twins.

The sample consisted of memory (CD45RO+) T cells sorted from blood. The source of this sequence is a woman between 18 and 29 years old in good health.

The CDR3 loop is CASSDLRDRVNGYTF. Here the CDR3 DNA reads TGTGCCAGCAGTGACCTCCGGGACAGGGTTAATGGCTACACCTTC. The chain combines TRBV25-1 with TRBJ1-2; 9 nucleotides agree with TRBD1. Germline CDR1 and CDR2: MGHDK and SYGVNS. Trimming removed 3 bases from V and 6 bases from J; junction bases left unmatched: 8. The CDR3 contains 15 residues.